The entry below describes one TCR beta chain. Its antigen specificity is not known. Base qualities are missing; no much larger clone stands one base away. Its CDR3 holds 14 amino acids, cysteine through phenylalanine. The kept DNA is CDR3 alone, 42 bases in frame from the first base. The V end loses 0 bases and the J end loses 7 bases, and a stretch of 13 bases separates them. From a lookup of the germline V gene, CDR1 and CDR2 are SGHRS and YFSETQ. The cohort consisted of fewer than 700 healthy bone marrow donors. At the time of sampling, all cohort members were nominally healthy, though unrecorded immune exposures were likely present. The donor was CMV seropositive and was included in the group of 289 seropositive cohort members. A peripheral blood sample was collected from each donor, and TCR beta sequencing was performed on peripheral blood mononuclear cells. Genomic DNA extraction from the blood cell samples was performed with the Qiagen DNeasy Blood Extraction Kit.

The data belong to a study of cytomegalovirus exposure and HLA in healthy donors (dated by TCRdb to between 2016 and 2019). The study in broad terms: In an earlier analysis of 450 to 750 of the donors, 276 Gb of sequence data and just under 120 million unique TCR beta sequences from roughly 200 million T cells were reported. Alongside the repertoire data, information on donor age, sex, ethnicity and CMV serostatus was compiled. On average, about 200,000 unique TCR beta nucleotide sequences were sequenced per donor among some 430 genotyped donors of the cohort, with roughly 20% of those sequences being non-productive. Because of strong linkage in the cohort, five DR-DQ haplotypes were treated as single units for association and clustering. The study was designed to test whether signatures of past pathogen exposure could be identified by cataloging public T cell receptors. In addition to the first cohort of around 670 subjects, a separate validation cohort of 130 or so different subjects was used. Every repertoire in the discovery cohort had been generated on one and the same sequencing platform. To predict cytomegalovirus infection status, the study brought together high-throughput TCR immunosequencing, statistical association of individual TCRs with disease status, and machine learning. HLA typing included class I and class II loci at four-digit resolution. Approximately 310 gigabases of sequencing data and approximately 85 million unique TCR sequences were included in an early release covering roughly 600 HLA-typed donors. An earlier analysis of several hundred of the donors used high-throughput TCR beta sequencing to judge whether each TCR beta V gene segment behaved as functional or pseudogenic. Rather than using new phenotypic data, the later analysis identified candidate immune exposures from TCR beta sequences and from how often those sequences occurred across donors. Genome-wide SNP genotypes for about 60% of the roughly 700 donors were used in a later genetic analysis, which treated that subset as a discovery cohort. Of the approximately 400 genotyped donors, around 81% fell in the genetic ancestry cluster associated with self-reported Caucasian donors. The study profiled the T cell repertoires of 500 to 800 subjects by immunosequencing and related them to cytomegalovirus serostatus. In a later analysis, previously published TCR beta repertoires from 500 to 750 donors were re-analyzed and high-resolution HLA genotyping was added so that TCR occurrence patterns could be studied. The number of donors typed differed by locus, with roughly 629-640 for A, B, C, DRB1 and DQB1, around 500 for DQA1, 600 to 610 for DPA1, and around 460 for DPB1. The study at large found these results: Some IMGT-functional V segments, including TRBV6-2 and TRBV6-3, could not be told apart with the 87-base-pair reads, so those segments were excluded. Several of the top co-occurrence clusters appeared to be linked to parvovirus B19, influenza, CMV and Epstein-Barr virus, according to a later analysis. In an earlier analysis of fewer than 700 of the donors, most TCR beta V segments appeared in productive rearrangements about 87% or about 30% of the time, broadly matching IMGT annotations. When HLA alleles, especially DR and DQ, strongly co-occurred, attributing TCR associations to individual alleles was difficult. The presence/absence analyses assumed that sequencing depth was roughly uniform across donors, and that assumption may not be true. A cluster of highly shared sequence variants was judged likely to represent a technical artifact of the sequencing pipeline. A further reported finding was that TCR beta sequences accurately predicted the HLA-A and HLA-B alleles for most subjects in the first cohort. Because some donors lacked HLA typing at each locus, the association tests relied only on the typed subset. Because counts were too low, some 17 rarely observed V segments, including chromosome 9 orphons, were excluded from the earlier analysis of under 650 of the donors. In this cohort, only TCR beta chains were sequenced, and detectable features were limited by the absence of alpha or paired-chain data. Linkage disequilibrium might explain the correlated functional status among segregating V segments, but an unknown experimental factor could not be ruled out. Cytomegalovirus status was reported to be diagnosed by the classifier with high specificity and sensitivity in both the original and validation cohorts. In a later analysis, TCR association rates were found to vary across HLA loci, with the most associated TCRs seen for DRB1 alleles and the fewest for HLA-C alleles. While some public TCRs were present in many individuals, most TCR sequences turned up only very rarely across donors. Most CMV-associated TCR beta chains appeared to be HLA-restricted in a later analysis, and the HLA associations seemed to be driven largely by CMV exposure. Compared with the 666-donor mean, donors in an Asian-associated ancestry cluster had fewer N-insertions in productive TCRs, according to a later genetic analysis. The authors suggested that the approach could potentially be generalized to other disease states and immunological phenotypes. CMV serostatus was the only immune exposure information available for the cohort. V-gene and J-gene trimming of TCR beta chains was associated with a missense DCLRE1C variant in a later genetic analysis, and the association was replicated in an independent cohort. The study gave a list of some 150 TCR beta chains associated with cytomegalovirus. Compared with equally common non-associated chains, HLA-associated TCR beta chains in a later analysis were more clonally expanded and had lower generation probabilities. Specific HLA alleles were associated with over 15,000 TCR beta sequences at a false discovery rate of 0.05 in a later analysis. Three of the identified cytomegalovirus-associated TCR beta chains were confirmed in vitro to be specific for cytomegalovirus antigens.

Libraries were constructed by the immunoSEQ multiplex PCR assay. The multiplex PCR relied on a mix of 60 forward primers for TCR Vbeta segments and 13 reverse primers for TCR Jbeta segments. The CDR3 region of rearranged TCR beta genes was amplified from genomic DNA with a multiplex PCR assay. The amplified TCR beta libraries were sequenced on the Illumina HiSeq System as 87-base-pair reads. Per the authors' processing: A later analysis tallied 75 million to 95 million unique TCR beta chains across the approximately 670 repertoires, and approximately 9.9 million of those chains were shared by two or more donors. To remove PCR and sequencing errors, raw reads were error-corrected and collapsed into unique sequences using a nearest-neighbor algorithm that merged closely related sequences. CDR3 sequences were aligned to IMGT reference sequences to assign V, D and J gene segments. Each retained sequence needed at least a six-nucleotide match to both a V gene segment and a J gene segment. Rearrangements were classified as productive when the CDR3 lacked stop codons and remained in frame with V and J, and all other rearrangements were classified as non-productive. CDR3 was defined according to IMGT convention as the region running from the second conserved V-encoded cysteine to the conserved J-encoded phenylalanine. The earlier analysis of 587 of the donors excluded sequences that lacked an unambiguous match to a single V gene segment. An earlier analysis of a few hundred of the donors called V segments functional above 56.7% productive rearrangements and segregating when the between-donor standard deviation exceeded 5%. A statistical classification framework was built to diagnose cytomegalovirus status from the catalog of TCR beta chain sequences. In a later analysis, V and J genes were assigned by comparing TCR nucleotide sequences against IMGT/GENE-DB human TR gene sequences. In a later analysis, CDR3 sequences and most-parsimonious VDJ recombination scenarios were assigned using the TCRdist pipeline. In a later analysis, each TCR beta chain was defined by its CDR3 amino acid sequence together with its V-gene family, and reads without a unique V-gene family were excluded. As a way to deal with suspected cross-contamination and a sequencing artifact, a later analysis dropped approximately 570 nucleotide sequences that were highly shared and had low generation probability. A later analysis calculated a clonal expansion index for each public chain from normalized within-repertoire ranks of inferred template counts. In a later analysis, generation probabilities were computed using a VDJ recombination model fitted to out-of-frame rearrangements, and the results were checked against IGoR. In a later analysis, hypergeometric tests were used to score TCR-TCR, TCR-HLA and TCR-CMV co-occurrence, with a repertoire-size bias correction applied to TCR pairs. To estimate false discovery rates, a later analysis permuted the HLA or CMV assignments 20 times. In a later analysis, co-occurring TCRs were grouped using DBSCAN, with TCRdist sequence similarity added in when clustering inside HLA-allele-positive subsets. For co-occurrence clustering, repertoires with fewer than 30,000 or more than 120,000 public chains were excluded, along with roughly five repertoires with anomalous nucleotide sharing. TCRdb's version of the immuneACCESS table is confined to in-frame rearrangements and falls short of the full clone set. An unresolved V gene accounts for under half of the shortfall where checked; the remainder is of unknown origin. V and J calls and clone size come straight from that table; D and trimming were deduced from the DNA. Across this sample there are some 130,000 clones, with approximately 85% seen only once. Of the sample, roughly 8.2% falls within the top ten clones.

Sample: PBMCs. Recombination connected TRBV5-1 to TRBJ2-5; TRBD2 is a possible D gene, resting on 6 matching bases. The clonotype comes from a woman aged 45-60 years in good health and CMV-seropositive. CDR3 loop: CASSLGPGAGTQYF. DNA sequence: TGCGCCAGCAGCTTGGGTCCGGGAGCGGGGACCCAGTACTTC.